The clone carrying this TCR beta chain was seen many times. Its specificity is unknown. The data originate from a study of identical twins. Notes on the study in general: A partial confounding effect on zero-insertion analyses could come from invariant MAIT and iNKT cells. Twins shared out-of-frame alpha sequences with excess low generation probability. Insertions were reduced in abundant cord blood beta clonotypes but not in memory repertoires.

A universal primer site came from template switching; cDNA carried unique molecular identifiers. Using its own MiXCR run on the 5' RACE reads, TCRdb lists one record per CDR3 protein. The profile shows 350,000 to 400,000 distinct CDR3 sequences, about 10% of them singletons. Sample: naive T cells sorted from blood. The TCR was taken from a woman between 45 and 65 years old in good health.

CDR3 sequence reads: CASKSRGWGNTEAFF. In nucleotides, the CDR3 is TGTGCCAGCAAATCTAGAGGGTGGGGAAACACTGAAGCTTTCTTT. This rearrangement joins TRBV12-3 or TRBV12-4 to TRBJ1-1; D ambiguous. V was clipped by 7 bases and J by 2 bases, with 17 bases between them. The CDR3 totals 15 residues.